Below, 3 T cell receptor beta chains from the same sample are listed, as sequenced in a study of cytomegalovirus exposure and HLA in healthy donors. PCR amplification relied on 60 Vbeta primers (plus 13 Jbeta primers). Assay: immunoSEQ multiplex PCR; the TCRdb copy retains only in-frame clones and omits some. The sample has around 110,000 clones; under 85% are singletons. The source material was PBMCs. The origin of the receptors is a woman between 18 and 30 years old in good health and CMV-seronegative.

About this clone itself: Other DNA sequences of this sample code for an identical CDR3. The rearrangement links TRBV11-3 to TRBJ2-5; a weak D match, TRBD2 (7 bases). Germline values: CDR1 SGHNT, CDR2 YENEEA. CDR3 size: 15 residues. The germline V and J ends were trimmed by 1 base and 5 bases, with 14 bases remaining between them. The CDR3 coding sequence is TGTGCCAGCAGCTTAGGGGGGGGGCGCGGGGAGACCCAGTACTTC. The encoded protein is CASSLGGGRGETQYF.

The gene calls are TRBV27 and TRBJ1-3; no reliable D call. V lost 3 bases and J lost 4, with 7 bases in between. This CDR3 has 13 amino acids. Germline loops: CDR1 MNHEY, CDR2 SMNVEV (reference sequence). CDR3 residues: CASSFRSGNTIYF. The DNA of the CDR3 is TGTGCCAGCAGTTTCCGGTCCGGAAACACCATATATTTT.

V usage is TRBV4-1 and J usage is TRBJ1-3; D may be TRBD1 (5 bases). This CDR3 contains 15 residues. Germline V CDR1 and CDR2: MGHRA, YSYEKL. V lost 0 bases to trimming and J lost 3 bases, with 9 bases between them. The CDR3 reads CASSQDQGVGNTIYF. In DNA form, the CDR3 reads TGCGCCAGCAGCCAAGATCAAGGGGTTGGAAACACCATATATTTT.